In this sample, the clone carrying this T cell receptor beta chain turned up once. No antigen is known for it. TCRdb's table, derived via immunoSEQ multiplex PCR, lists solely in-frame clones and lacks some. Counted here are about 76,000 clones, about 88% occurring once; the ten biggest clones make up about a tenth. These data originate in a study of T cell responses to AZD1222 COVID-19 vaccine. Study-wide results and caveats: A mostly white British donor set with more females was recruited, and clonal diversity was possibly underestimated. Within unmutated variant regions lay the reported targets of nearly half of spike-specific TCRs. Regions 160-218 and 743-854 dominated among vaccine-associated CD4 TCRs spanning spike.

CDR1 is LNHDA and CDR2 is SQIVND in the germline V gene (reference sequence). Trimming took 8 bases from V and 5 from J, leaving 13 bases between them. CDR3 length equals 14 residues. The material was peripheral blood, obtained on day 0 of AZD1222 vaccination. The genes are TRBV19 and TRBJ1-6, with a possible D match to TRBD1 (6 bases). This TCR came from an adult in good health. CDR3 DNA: TGTGCCAGTCGGAGACAGGACGATAATTCACCCCTCCACTTT. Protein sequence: CASRRQDDNSPLHF.